This T cell receptor (beta chain) emerged from a study of somatic mutations in T cells in chronic GVHD (dated by TCRdb to about 2020). Isolated genomic DNA was used for TCRbeta deep sequencing. The immunoSEQ assay, provided as a commercial service, was used for both TCRbeta CDR3 sequencing and the initial data processing. In the source study's methods: Reads were demultiplexed, adapter and primer sequences were trimmed, similar clones were merged through frequency-ratio clustering, and V, D, J genes were annotated using IMGT. Entries here come from immuneACCESS through TCRdb and include only in-frame sequences with V and J called. Some clones fail to appear in such tables; in the studies checked, an unresolved V gene covers under half of the shortfall, and the cause of the remainder is unknown. V and J calls and clone size are copied from that table; D and trimming were computed from the DNA. The sample table holds about 1,700 clones, of which around two thirds were seen once. 59% of the sample comes from the top ten.

The cysteine opens and the phenylalanine closes a CDR3 of 13 amino acids. Of the read, only the CDR3 DNA is kept; its 39 bases are in frame from base 1. CDR1 and CDR2 (SEHNR, FQNEAQ) derive from the germline V gene (reference sequence). The junction shows trimming of 1 base on V and 3 bases on J, plus 7 bases between the germline ends. For sorting, staining was done with anti-CD3, anti-CD4, anti-CD8 and a Vbeta20 antibody from the IOTest Beta Mark kit on a FACSAria III, reaching purity above 97%. Peripheral blood was drawn into sodium heparin tubes, and mononuclear cells were separated by Ficoll-Paque PLUS density gradient centrifugation. Before TCRbeta deep sequencing, the CD4+ Vbeta20+, CD4+ Vbeta20-, and CD8+ T cell fractions were FACS-sorted. To note about this clone: What antigen it recognizes has not been identified. Per-base quality was not reported, and no clone a single base away is much larger than it.

The sequence came from a male patient in his fifties with chronic graft-versus-host disease. Some T cells may derive from the graft donor when a transplant has been performed. The chain was built from TRBV7-9 and TRBJ2-7; no confident D gene assignment can be made. The sequencing input was CD8+ T cells from blood. This receptor carries the CDR3 CASSLGNSYEQYF. The nucleotide sequence reads TGTGCCAGCAGCTTAGGAAACAGCTACGAGCAGTACTTC.